This TCR beta chain was captured in a study of human T cells and chemical hapten exposure. The study's findings and limits: Following DPC sensitization, TCRs present above 1 in 1000 frequency showed no change.

Individual cDNA molecules in this library carried unique molecular identifiers. TCRdb independently ran MiXCR on the RACE reads; one entry per CDR3 protein. Of some 79,000 distinct CDR3 sequences listed, 7.5% to 9% were seen once; the top ten hold under 2%. This clonotype was seen at least ten times. Its antigen is unknown. Trimming took 2 bases from V and 3 from J, leaving 7 bases between them. Germline V gives CDR1 SQVTM, CDR2 ANQGSEA. This CDR3 is 12 amino acids long. Time point reported: patch test 1, 2 weeks after DPC sensitization. Stated treatment: therapeutic diphenylcyclopropenone sensitization with weekly scalp DPC. Unfractionated whole blood was the source from which total RNA was extracted.

The material was whole blood, obtained in connection with sensitization to the hapten diphenylcyclopropenone (DPC). V is TRBV29-1 and J is TRBJ2-5, with D uncertain. The receptor's source is a woman in her thirties with alopecia areata. Some clones in this sample may be carry-over from other donors' samples. Written as DNA, the CDR3 is TGCAGCGTTGAACCCCAGAAAGAGACCCAGTACTTC. This translates into CSVEPQKETQYF.